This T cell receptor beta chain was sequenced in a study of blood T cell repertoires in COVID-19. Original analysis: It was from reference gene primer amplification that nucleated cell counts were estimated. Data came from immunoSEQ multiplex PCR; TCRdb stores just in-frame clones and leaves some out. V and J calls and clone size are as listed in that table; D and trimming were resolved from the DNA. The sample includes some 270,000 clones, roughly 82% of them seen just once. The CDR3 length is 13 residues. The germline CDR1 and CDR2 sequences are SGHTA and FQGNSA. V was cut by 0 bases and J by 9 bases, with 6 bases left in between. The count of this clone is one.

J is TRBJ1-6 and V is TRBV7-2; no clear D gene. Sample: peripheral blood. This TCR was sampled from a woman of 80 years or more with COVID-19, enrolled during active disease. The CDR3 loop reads CASSLAGPSPLHF. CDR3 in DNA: TGTGCCAGCAGCTTAGCTGGGCCTTCACCCCTCCACTTT.